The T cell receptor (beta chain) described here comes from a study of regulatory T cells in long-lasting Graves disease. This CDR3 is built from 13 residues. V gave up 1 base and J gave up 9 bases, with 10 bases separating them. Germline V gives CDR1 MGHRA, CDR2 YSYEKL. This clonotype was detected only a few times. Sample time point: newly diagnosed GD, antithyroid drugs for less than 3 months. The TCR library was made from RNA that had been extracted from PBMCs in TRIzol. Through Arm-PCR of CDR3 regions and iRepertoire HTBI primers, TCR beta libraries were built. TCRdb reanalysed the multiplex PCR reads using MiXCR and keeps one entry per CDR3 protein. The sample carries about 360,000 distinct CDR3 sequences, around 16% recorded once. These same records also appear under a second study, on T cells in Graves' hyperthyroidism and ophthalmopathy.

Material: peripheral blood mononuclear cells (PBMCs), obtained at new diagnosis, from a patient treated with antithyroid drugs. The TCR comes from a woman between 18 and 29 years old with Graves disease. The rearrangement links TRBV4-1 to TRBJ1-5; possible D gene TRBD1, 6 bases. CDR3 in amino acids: CASSQALGGPQHF. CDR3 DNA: TGCGCCAGCAGCCAAGCGCTAGGGGGGCCCCAGCATTTT.